A selection of T cell receptor beta chains follows, all from one sample in a study of blood T cell repertoires in COVID-19. The repertoire was sequenced with immunoSEQ multiplex PCR; TCRdb's copy has only in-frame clones and lacks some. The sample comprises some 230,000 clones, around 85% of which are singletons, and 1.3% rests with the top ten. The sample was PBMCs or T cells enriched from blood (not recorded which). Receptor source: a woman aged 35 to 49 with acute COVID-19. Both conserved end residues are part of each CDR3. The D gene is left open where the match is weak. Size is omitted from some rows. Given values are once, few, many or a class for expanded clones.

j_call clone_size d_call v_call cdr3_nt cdr3_aa
TRBJ1-2 few TRBD1 TRBV9 TGTGCCAGAACGCCCCGCATTCGTAGGGGGCGCTACACCTTC CARTPRIRRGRYTF
TRBJ2-2 NA NA TRBV9 TGTGCCAGCAGCGGAGACACCGGGGAGCTGTTTTTT CASSGDTGELFF
TRBJ2-3 NA TRBD2 TRBV14 TGTGCCAGCAGCCAGGGGGCGGGGGGCGGCGGATATACGCAGTATTTT CASSQGAGGGGYTQYF
TRBJ2-3 NA NA TRBV28 TGTGCCAGCAGTTTACCATTCACAGATACGCAGTATTTT CASSLPFTDTQYF
TRBJ1-2 few TRBD1 TRBV11-1 TGTGCCAGCAGCTTCGACAGGGAGGTCACTGGCTACACCTTC CASSFDREVTGYTF
TRBJ2-5 few TRBD1 TRBV7-8 TGTGCCAGCACCATGAGAGGACAGGGAGTTGGGGAGACCCAGTACTTC CASTMRGQGVGETQYF
TRBJ2-2 NA NA TRBV30 TGTGCCTGGATTGTCCAGGGGTACACCGGGGAGCTGTTTTTT CAWIVQGYTGELFF
TRBJ2-6 once NA TRBV11-2 TGTGCCAGCAGCTTAGATTTCAGCTCTGGGGCCAACGTCCTGACTTTC CASSLDFSSGANVLTF
TRBJ1-6 NA NA TRBV6-5 TGTGCCAGCAGTTACCTTAGACAGTGGAATTCACCCCTCCACTTT CASSYLRQWNSPLHF
TRBJ1-2 NA NA TRBV28 TGTGCCAGCAGTTCGGGGGTTGACTATGGCTACACCTTC CASSSGVDYGYTF
TRBJ2-2 NA TRBD2 TRBV11-2 TGTGCCAGCAGCTTCCTTAGCGGGAGGGCGGACACCGGGGAGCTGTTTTTT CASSFLSGRADTGELFF
TRBJ2-1 NA TRBD2 TRBV9 TGTGCCAGCAGCGTAGGTGTAGCGGGAGGGCGAGAGCAGTTCTTC CASSVGVAGGREQFF
TRBJ2-7 NA TRBD1 TRBV4-1 TGCGCCAGCAGCCAAGGGACAGGGGCGATCTACGAGCAGTACTTC CASSQGTGAIYEQYF
TRBJ1-5 NA NA TRBV7-2 TGTGCCAGCAGCTTTGGGCTACAGGGAGTTCAGCCCCAGCATTTT CASSFGLQGVQPQHF
TRBJ1-2 few NA TRBV27 TGTGCCAGCAGTTTAGGGGGGTTAAACTATGGCTACACCTTC CASSLGGLNYGYTF
TRBJ1-1 NA TRBD1 TRBV5-1 TGCGCCAGCAGCTGGTGGACAGGGGGGACTGAAGCTTTCTTT CASSWWTGGTEAFF
TRBJ2-3 NA TRBD2 TRBV2 TGTGCCAGCAGTGAACATAGCGGGAGAAGAGGCACAGATACGCAGTATTTT CASSEHSGRRGTDTQYF
TRBJ1-6 few TRBD1 TRBV2 TGTGCCAGCAGCGGGGACAGGACGGGATCACCCCTCCACTTT CASSGDRTGSPLHF
TRBJ1-1 NA NA TRBV27 TGTGCCAGCAGTTTATTACGGGTGGGGGCCACTGAAGCTTTCTTT CASSLLRVGATEAFF
TRBJ1-1 NA TRBD1 TRBV5-1 TGCGCCAGCAGCTTACAGGGGGGTAGCACTGAAGCTTTCTTT CASSLQGGSTEAFF
TRBJ2-7 NA TRBD2 TRBV30 TGTGCCTACAGGGTAGCGGGAGGGAGCTACGAGCAGTACTTC CAYRVAGGSYEQYF
TRBJ1-1 NA NA TRBV21-1 TGTGCCAGCAGCGAAACTGTTGACAGGGTGGGTCAAGCTTTCTTT CASSETVDRVGQAFF
TRBJ2-7 NA NA TRBV29-1 TGCAGCGTTGAGGTCAGGCCCTACGAGCAGTACTTC CSVEVRPYEQYF
TRBJ2-5 NA NA TRBV11-2 TGTGCCAGCACCCTAGGGGGGGGCGGTGAGACCCAGTACTTC CASTLGGGGETQYF
TRBJ2-7 NA NA TRBV11-2 TGTGCCAGCAGCTTTACCGGCAGGGCCACCTACGAGCAGTACTTC CASSFTGRATYEQYF
TRBJ1-1 NA NA TRBV12-3/TRBV12-4 TGTGCCAGCAGTTCCGACAGACCCGCTGAAGCTTTCTTT CASSSDRPAEAFF
TRBJ2-5 NA TRBD1 TRBV10-3 TGTGCCATCAGGAGGGACAGGGGGACCCAAGAGACCCAGTACTTC CAIRRDRGTQETQYF
TRBJ1-1 NA TRBD1 TRBV3-1/TRBV3-2 TGTGCCAGCAGCACCCGACAGGGGGCGCGAGGTGAAGCTTTCTTT CASSTRQGARGEAFF